Shown below are 14 T cell receptor beta chains from a single sample sequenced in a study of T cells in Graves' hyperthyroidism and ophthalmopathy. RNA transcripts served as the template for amplifying TCR beta CDR3 regions. HTBI primers were the set used in a first-round RT-PCR of the TCR CDR3. TCRdb recomputed calls from the multiplex PCR reads with MiXCR, one row per CDR3 protein. The repertoire holds 690,000 or so distinct CDR3 sequences, with 15% to 20% as singletons. Sequenced sample: blood. These receptors originate from a woman between 50 and 59 years old with Graves' hyperthyroidism that later progressed to Graves' ophthalmopathy.

This clonotype occurred a few times. The chain combines TRBV30 with TRBJ1-1, with D maybe TRBD1 (5 bases). The V end was cut by 5 bases, the J end by 5 bases, with 15 bases between. This CDR3 has 13 amino acids. The germline gives CDR1 GTSNPN, CDR2 SVGIG (reference sequence). The CDR3 region is CAWGEGETTEAFF. The CDR3 DNA follows: TGTGCCTGGGGGGAAGGGGAGACGACTGAAGCTTTCTTT.

The sample holds a few counts of this clonotype. This chain uses TRBV3-1 with TRBJ2-1, with D maybe TRBD1 (6 bases). Trimming pared 3 bases from V and 5 bases from J, leaving 8 bases between. Looked up from germline, CDR1 is LGHDT and CDR2 is YNNKEL (reference sequence). This CDR3 has 13 residues. The CDR3, as DNA: TGTGCCAGCAGCCATCCAGGGGACAATGAGCAGTTCTTC. Its translation is CASSHPGDNEQFF.

The chain recombines TRBV5-5 with TRBJ1-2; D gene uncertain. The CDR3 contains 14 residues. Germline lookup yields CDR1 SGHKS and CDR2 YYEKEE (reference sequence). Trimming left V 0 bases short and J 1 base short, with 7 bases between. The CDR3 nucleotides read TGTGCCAGCAGCTTGGGTTGGGATAACTATGGCTACACCTTC. This encodes CASSLGWDNYGYTF. Combining the CDR3 with reference TRBV5-5 and TRBJ1-2 gives the whole variable domain DAGVTQSPTHLIKTRGQQVTLRCSPISGHKSVSWYQQVLGQGPQFIFQYYEKEERGRGNFPDRFSARQFPNYSSELNVNALLLGDSALYLCASSLGWDNYGYTFGSGTRLTVV.

This chain connects TRBV9 to TRBJ1-1, with a possible D match to TRBD1 (6 bases). The V and J ends lost 4 bases and 0 bases respectively, with 13 bases between them. The CDR3 loop spans 15 amino acids. CDR1 SGDLS and CDR2 YYNGEE come from the germline V gene. The CDR3 region has the DNA TGTGCCAGCAGCAAGAGGACAGACATGAACACTGAAGCTTTCTTT. Its protein is CASSKRTDMNTEAFF.

This clonotype was counted at least ten times. The rearrangement uses TRBV5-1 and TRBJ1-2; D uncertain. Trimming pared 0 bases from V and 6 bases from J, leaving 18 bases between. This CDR3 comprises 16 residues. CDR1 SGHRS and CDR2 YFSETQ come from the germline V gene. As DNA, the CDR3 is TGCGCCAGCAGCTTGGAAGCTGCGCGGCAGTCGGATGGCTACACCTTC. This translates into CASSLEAARQSDGYTF.

This clonotype was seen a handful of times. The CDR3 protein is CASRGSPSYNEQFF. The CDR3 nucleotides read TGTGCCAGCAGAGGGTCCCCCTCCTACAATGAGCAGTTCTTC. The chain recombines TRBV6-1 with TRBJ2-1; no clear D. CDR1 is MNHNS and CDR2 is SASEGT in the germline V gene. This CDR3 has 14 amino acids. V was clipped by 6 bases and J by 0 bases, with 9 bases between them.

There are a few counts of this clonotype. This sequence may be a read error, since a much larger clone differs from it by one base. The chain carries TRBV7-9 and TRBJ2-5, with D tentatively TRBD1 (6 bases). V was shortened by 2 bases and J by 3 bases, with 7 bases between the two germline ends. Germline V gene lookup returns CDR1 SEHNR and CDR2 FQNEAQ (reference sequence). This CDR3 region has 13 residues. This chain's CDR3 is CASSLTGKETQYF. CDR3 nucleotide sequence: TGTGCCAGCAGCTTAACAGGGAAAGAGACCCAGTACTTC.

This clonotype was counted between two and nine times. The chain recombines TRBV11-1 with TRBJ1-1; a possible D gene is TRBD1 (5 bases). This CDR3 spans 15 amino acids. Germline V gives CDR1 SGHAT, CDR2 FQDESV (reference sequence). Trimming shortened V by 6 bases and J by 4 bases, and 18 bases separated the two germline ends. The CDR3 sequence: CASSPPGVRGTEAFF. DNA of the CDR3: TGTGCCAGCAGTCCCCCCGGGGTTAGGGGCACTGAAGCTTTCTTT.

Many counts were recorded for this clonotype. The V gene is TRBV3-1, the J gene TRBJ2-2; D not certain. The CDR3 has 14 amino acids. Germline lookup yields CDR1 LGHDT and CDR2 YNNKEL (reference sequence). V gave up 0 bases and J gave up 8 bases, with 10 bases separating them. This CDR3 reads CASSQETGPGELFF. CDR3 coding DNA: TGTGCCAGCAGCCAAGAAACCGGGCCTGGGGAGCTGTTTTTT.

This clonotype was seen only a few times. The chain joins TRBV4-2 to TRBJ2-7, with unresolved D. The CDR3 contains 15 residues. V dropped 0 bases and J dropped 2 bases, with 11 bases sitting between them. The germline gives CDR1 LGHNA, CDR2 YNFKEQ. As DNA, the CDR3 is TGTGCCAGCAGCCAAGATCAGATGGATACCTACGAGCAGTACTTC. Translation: CASSQDQMDTYEQYF.

At least ten counts were recorded for this clonotype. CDR3 nucleotides: TGCGCCAGCAGCGTGACGGGACAGGTGACCTACAATGAGCAGTTCTTC. It yields the protein CASSVTGQVTYNEQFF. The V call is TRBV5-1, the J call TRBJ2-1; TRBD1 matches at 8 bases. Germline CDR1 reads SGHRS; CDR2 reads YFSETQ. J gave up 2 bases and V 4 bases, and 8 bases lay outside the gene matches. CDR3 length: 16 amino acids.

This rearrangement joins TRBV19 to TRBJ1-1, with unresolved D. CDR3 length equals 15 residues. In germline, CDR1 is LNHDA, CDR2 SQIVND (reference sequence). Trimming pared 2 bases from V and 4 bases from J, leaving 14 bases between. The CDR3 DNA is TGTGCCAGTAGTATAAGTCCCACCGTGGGCACTGAAGCTTTCTTT. This codes for CASSISPTVGTEAFF.

This clonotype showed up many times. The CDR3 DNA is TGCAGTGCTCTCCGAGCGGCGGCACGGGCCTACAATGAGCAGTTCTTC. Its protein is CSALRAAARAYNEQFF. This chain uses TRBV20-1 with TRBJ2-1, with TRBD2 as a possible D gene (5 bases). CDR1 and CDR2 (germline): DFQATT, SNEGSKA (reference sequence). The CDR3 has 16 residues. The germline V and J ends were trimmed by 5 bases and 2 bases, with 19 bases remaining between them.

This clonotype was found a few times. The chain employs TRBV27 and TRBJ1-5; D is perhaps TRBD1 (5 bases). The germline gives CDR1 MNHEY, CDR2 SMNVEV (reference sequence). This CDR3 has 12 amino acids. The V and J ends lost 5 bases and 8 bases respectively, with 10 bases between them. The CDR3 sequence is CASSAGSEPQHF. CDR3 coding DNA: TGTGCCAGCAGTGCAGGGAGTGAGCCCCAGCATTTT.